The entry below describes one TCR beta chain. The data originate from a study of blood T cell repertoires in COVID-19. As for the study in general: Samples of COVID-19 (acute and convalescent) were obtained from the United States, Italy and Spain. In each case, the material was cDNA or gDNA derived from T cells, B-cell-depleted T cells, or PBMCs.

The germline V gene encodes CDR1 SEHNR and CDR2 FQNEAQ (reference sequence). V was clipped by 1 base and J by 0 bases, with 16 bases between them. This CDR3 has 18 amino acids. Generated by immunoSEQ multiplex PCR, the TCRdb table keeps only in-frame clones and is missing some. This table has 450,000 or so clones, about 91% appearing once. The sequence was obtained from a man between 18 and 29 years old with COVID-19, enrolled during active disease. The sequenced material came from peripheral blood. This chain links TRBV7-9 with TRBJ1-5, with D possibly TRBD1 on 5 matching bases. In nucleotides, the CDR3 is TGTGCCAGCAGCTTAGTTTCGGGACTCTTGAATAGCAATCAGCCCCAGCATTTT. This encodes CASSLVSGLLNSNQPQHF.